The 24 T cell receptor beta chains below all came from one sample that was sequenced in a study of blood T cells in healthy people across ages. A second PCR, run for roughly 7 to 12 cycles, used a sample-barcoded 5' primer plus a J-beta primer mix. TCRdb re-called the 5' RACE reads with MiXCR, one entry per CDR3 protein. The sample records approximately 1,000,000 distinct CDR3 sequences, 40% to 50% being singletons. Sequenced: blood. The receptors come from a woman aged 60-70 years in good health.

CDR3 in DNA: TGTGCCAGCAGCCCTCGGACTAGCCCTACGGAGCAGTTCTTC. Encoded protein: CASSPRTSPTEQFF. This chain links TRBV3-1 with TRBJ2-1, with TRBD2 matching 8 bases. Germline lookup yields CDR1 LGHDT and CDR2 YNNKEL (reference sequence). Trimming at V came to 4 bases and at J to 10 bases, leaving 9 bases not matched to a gene. The CDR3 is 14 amino acids.

In its sample, this clonotype was seen a few times. The J gene is TRBJ2-2, the V gene TRBV12-3 or TRBV12-4; 8 positions match TRBD1. J gave up 5 bases and V 5 bases, and 13 bases lay outside the gene matches. This CDR3 comprises 17 residues. The CDR3 sequence: CASSRGQGTGITGELFF. CDR3 coding DNA: TGTGCCAGCAGTCGCGGACAGGGAACGGGTATTACCGGGGAGCTGTTTTTT.

This clonotype was observed a handful of times. The gene calls are TRBV20-1 and TRBJ2-7; perhaps D is TRBD1 or TRBD2 (5 bases each). The J call may be wrong; the DNA end is better matched by TRBJ2-5. CDR1 is DFQATT and CDR2 is SNEGSKA in the germline V gene (reference sequence). This CDR3 spans 14 amino acids. Here the CDR3 DNA reads TGCAGTGCTACAATGGACACCCGAGGGGAGACCCAGTACTTC. Its protein is CSATMDTRGETQYF.

Comments on this clonotype: Germline is not matched at one junction end, which may reflect a read error. The chain carries TRBV12-3 or TRBV12-4 and TRBJ2-1; 10 positions match TRBD2. The CDR3 is made up of 16 amino acids. The CDR3 nucleotides are TGTGCCAGCCGTTTCAGAGCGGGAGGGGCCTACAATGAGCAGTTCTTC. It translates to CASRFRAGGAYNEQFF.

In DNA, the CDR3 is TGTGCCAGCAGTTACGGTAGGCAGTCGAGCTCCTACAATGAGCAGTACTTC. This translates into CASSYGRQSSSYNEQYF. J is TRBJ2-7 and V is TRBV6-6; the D is unclear. V dropped 2 bases and J dropped 7 bases, with 24 bases sitting between them. This CDR3 region has 17 residues. Per germline, CDR1 MNHNY and CDR2 SVGAGI (reference sequence).

V usage is TRBV7-9 and J usage is TRBJ1-5, with D tentatively TRBD1 (5 bases). Germline V CDR1 and CDR2: SEHNR, FQNEAQ (reference sequence). This CDR3 comprises 13 residues. Trimming removed 4 bases at V and 7 bases at J, with 11 bases between. Written as DNA, the CDR3 is TGTGCCAGCAGCTCAACGACAGCACAGCCCCAGCATTTT. Translating gives CASSSTTAQPQHF.

To note about this clonotype: A much larger clone sits a single nucleotide away, making a read error possible. The chain is built from TRBV27 and TRBJ2-3; D not certain. Per the germline V gene, CDR1 is MNHEY and CDR2 is SMNVEV (reference sequence). V shed 5 bases and J shed 6 bases, with 15 bases lying between them. The CDR3 spans 14 residues. The CDR3 region is CASSVRSREDTQYF. The CDR3 region has the DNA TGTGCCAGCAGTGTAAGAAGTCGCGAGGATACGCAGTATTTT.

J is TRBJ1-1 and V is TRBV7-8, with a weak D call TRBD1 (6 bases). Germline-derived CDR1 and CDR2 are SGHVS and FQNEAQ. V was trimmed by 4 bases and J by 2 bases, leaving 11 bases between them. The CDR3 loop spans 14 amino acids. The CDR3 coding sequence is TGTGCCAGCAGCTCGCGCAGGGGAAACACTGAAGCTTTCTTT. Translated: CASSSRRGNTEAFF.

This clonotype was detected only a few times. The chain couples TRBV20-1 to TRBJ2-7, with 7 bases fitting TRBD2. V was clipped by 3 bases and J by 4 bases; unmatched bases: 12. CDR3 length equals 15 residues. The germline V gene has CDR1 DFQATT and CDR2 SNEGSKA (reference sequence). CDR3 in DNA: TGCAGTGCTAGTGGATCGTCGGGAGGACAATACGAGCAGTACTTC. Encoded protein: CSASGSSGGQYEQYF.

Points on this clonotype: Given a much more abundant clone one base away, this may be a read error. This chain links TRBV11-2 with TRBJ2-1, with unresolved D. The length of the CDR3 is 11 residues. Germline CDR1 is SGHAT and CDR2 is FQNNGV. Trimming shortened V by 2 bases and J by 8 bases, and 4 bases separated the two germline ends. The CDR3 coding sequence is TGTGCCAGCAGCTTATTCCATGAGCAGTTCTTC. Amino acids: CASSLFHEQFF.

This sequence joins TRBV14 and TRBJ2-7, with 11 bases that match TRBD2. Germline-derived CDR1 and CDR2 are SGHDN and FVKESK. V shed 2 bases and J 4 bases; nucleotides not matched to a gene: 4. This CDR3 contains 15 residues. DNA for the CDR3: TGTGCCAGCAGCCAACCTGGGACTAGCGGTTACGAGCAGTACTTC. Amino acid sequence: CASSQPGTSGYEQYF. Drawing the rest from reference TRBV14 and TRBJ2-7, the complete variable domain is EAGVTQFPSHSVIEKGQTVTLRCDPISGHDNLYWYRRVMGKEIKFLLHFVKESKQDESGMPNNRFLAERTGGTYSTLKVQPAELEDSGVYFCASSQPGTSGYEQYFGPGTRLTVT.

The V call is TRBV28, the J call TRBJ1-5; D call uncertain. Germline CDR1 is MDHEN and CDR2 is SYDVKM. Trimming pared 7 bases from V and 8 bases from J, leaving 12 bases between. The length of the CDR3 is 12 residues. This CDR3 reads CASKIPSKPQHF. In DNA, the CDR3 is TGTGCCAGCAAAATCCCCTCAAAGCCCCAGCATTTT.

For this clonotype: This clone may be a read error of a much larger clone one base away. CDR3 loop: CASSGTRPNPPQHF. The CDR3 bases are TGTGCCAGCAGCGGAACAAGGCCTAATCCGCCCCAGCATTTT. The chain is built from TRBV7-9 and TRBJ1-5; D uncertain. Germline-derived CDR1 and CDR2 are SEHNR and FQNEAQ (reference sequence). CDR3 length: 14 amino acids.

The chain joins TRBV7-9 to TRBJ1-1; D not certain. The germline V and J ends were trimmed by 5 bases and 0 bases, with 7 bases remaining between them. The CDR3 has 13 amino acids. Germline V lookup: CDR1 SEHNR, CDR2 FQNEAQ (reference sequence). Here the CDR3 DNA reads TGTGCCAGCAGCATGCCGATGAACACTGAAGCTTTCTTT. It yields the protein CASSMPMNTEAFF.

The chain couples TRBV11-2 to TRBJ1-2; D is perhaps TRBD1 (5 bases). The CDR3 covers 15 residues. V was pared by 2 bases and J by 4 bases, with 14 bases between. Germline V CDR1 and CDR2: SGHAT, FQNNGV. The CDR3: CASSLSDGGVYGYTF. In nucleotides, the CDR3 is TGTGCCAGCAGCTTAAGTGATGGGGGGGTCTATGGCTACACCTTC.

The chain links TRBV6-6 to TRBJ2-1, with a possible D match to TRBD1 (6 bases). The CDR3 is made up of 11 amino acids. Germline CDR1 and CDR2: MNHNY and SVGAGI (reference sequence). Trimming cost V 7 bases and J 9 bases, with 10 bases left between them. This CDR3 reads CASTTGSEQFF. The CDR3 DNA reads TGTGCCAGCACGACAGGAAGTGAGCAGTTCTTC.

This clonotype was counted between two and nine times. The chain recombines TRBV28 with TRBJ2-7; D is possibly TRBD1 or TRBD2 (5 bases each). The CDR3 covers 15 residues. The germline gives CDR1 MDHEN, CDR2 SYDVKM. The V end was cut by 5 bases, the J end by 2 bases, with 16 bases between. The CDR3 nucleotides read TGTGCCAGCAGTATGGGGGACGGAAGAACCTACGAGCAGTACTTC. This sequence encodes CASSMGDGRTYEQYF. The whole variable domain, remainder taken from reference TRBV28 and TRBJ2-7, is DVKVTQSSRYLVKRTGEKVFLECVQDMDHENMFWYRQDPGLGLRLIYFSYDVKMKEKGDIPEGYSVSREKKERFSLILESASTNQTSMYLCASSMGDGRTYEQYFGPGTRLTVT.

V gene TRBV7-8 combines with J gene TRBJ2-2; D might be TRBD1 or TRBD2, each matching 5 bases. The germline V and J ends were trimmed by 0 bases and 2 bases, with 10 bases remaining between them. The length of the CDR3 is 16 residues. The germline CDR1 and CDR2 sequences are SGHVS and FQNEAQ. CDR3 DNA sequence: TGTGCCAGCAGCTTAGCGAGGGGCAGAAACACCGGGGAGCTGTTTTTT. Residues: CASSLARGRNTGELFF. Full variable domain (outside the CDR3, taken from reference TRBV7-8 and TRBJ2-2): GAGVSQSPRYKVAKRGQDVALRCDPISGHVSLFWYQQALGQGPEFLTYFQNEAQLDKSGLPSDRFFAERPEGSVSTLKIQRTQQEDSAVYLCASSLARGRNTGELFFGEGSRLTVL.

The V gene is TRBV5-1, the J gene TRBJ2-5; 9 bases map to TRBD1. Germline CDR1 reads SGHRS; CDR2 reads YFSETQ. V was pared by 0 bases and J by 5 bases, with 14 bases of the junction left unmatched. This CDR3 comprises 18 residues. The CDR3 protein is CASSLAVGTGLRAETQYF. The CDR3 region has the DNA TGCGCCAGCAGCTTGGCCGTCGGGACAGGGTTACGCGCGGAGACCCAGTACTTC.

The chain carries TRBV20-1 and TRBJ2-1, with D perhaps matching TRBD2 (6 bases). Trimming stripped 0 bases from V and 4 bases from J, with 13 bases between. CDR3 length: 15 residues. Germline V gene data show CDR1 as DFQATT and CDR2 as SNEGSKA (reference sequence). In nucleotides, the CDR3 is TGCAGTGCTAGAGATCCGCTAGCGCGGTACAATGAGCAGTTCTTC. Its protein product is CSARDPLARYNEQFF.

The V call is TRBV13, the J call TRBJ2-3, with TRBD2 matching 9 bases. V lost 6 bases to trimming and J lost 4 bases; unmatched junction nucleotides: 8. Germline lookup yields CDR1 PRHDT and CDR2 FYEKMQ (reference sequence). This CDR3 contains 15 residues. DNA for the CDR3: TGTGCCAGCAGAGTGGGACTAGCCCTCCCAGATACGCAGTATTTT. This codes for CASRVGLALPDTQYF.

This clonotype was counted once. CDR3 in DNA: TGCGCCAGCAGCAACCTAGCGGGAAGTGTAACAGATACGCAGTATTTT. Encoded protein: CASSNLAGSVTDTQYF. The chain employs TRBV5-1 and TRBJ2-3, with 9 nucleotides matching TRBD2. CDR1 and CDR2 (germline): SGHRS, YFSETQ. V dropped 4 bases and J dropped 3; count of bases not matched to a gene: 9. The CDR3 is 16 residues long.

The chain is built from TRBV28 and TRBJ2-7; the match to TRBD2 covers 7 bases. Unmatched junction bases numbered 12, after V lost 1 base and J lost 3 bases. The CDR3 contains 17 residues. Per the germline V gene, CDR1 is MDHEN and CDR2 is SYDVKM. Here the CDR3 reads CASSLYPPASGVYEQYF. CDR3 in DNA: TGTGCCAGCAGTTTATATCCCCCGGCTAGCGGAGTCTACGAGCAGTACTTC.

This clonotype appeared a few times. This chain links TRBV5-1 with TRBJ2-1; D possibly corresponds to TRBD2 (7 bases). The CDR3 spans 14 residues. CDR1 SGHRS and CDR2 YFSETQ come from the germline V gene. V lost 0 bases to trimming and J lost 9 bases, with 13 bases between them. CDR3 loop: CASSLGGGASEQFF. CDR3 bases: TGCGCCAGCAGCTTGGGGGGGGGCGCCTCTGAGCAGTTCTTC.